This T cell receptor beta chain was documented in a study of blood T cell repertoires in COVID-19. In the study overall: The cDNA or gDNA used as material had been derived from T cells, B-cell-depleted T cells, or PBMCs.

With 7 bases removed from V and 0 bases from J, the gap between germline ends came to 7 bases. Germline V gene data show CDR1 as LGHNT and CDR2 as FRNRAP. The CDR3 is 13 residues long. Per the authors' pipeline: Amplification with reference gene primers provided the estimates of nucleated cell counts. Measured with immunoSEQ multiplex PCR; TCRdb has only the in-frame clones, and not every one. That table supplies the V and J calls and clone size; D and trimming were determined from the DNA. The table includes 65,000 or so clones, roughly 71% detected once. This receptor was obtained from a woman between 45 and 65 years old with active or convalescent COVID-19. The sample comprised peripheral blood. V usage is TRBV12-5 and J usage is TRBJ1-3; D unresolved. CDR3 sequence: CASEMSSGNTIYF. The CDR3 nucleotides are TGTGCTAGTGAGATGAGCTCTGGAAACACCATATATTTT.